A single sample gave rise to the 6 T cell receptor beta chains below, sequenced in a study of shared clonotypes between healthy human individuals. Data came from immunoSEQ multiplex PCR; TCRdb stores just in-frame clones and leaves some out. The repertoire holds about 1 million clones, more than 65% seen once, with nearly 1.5% in the top ten. The sample taken for sequencing was memory CD4+ T cells sorted from blood. Subset defined: CD45RA-negative fraction. These receptors originate from a man in his late teens or twenties in good health.

The J gene is TRBJ1-1, the V gene TRBV7-9, with 8 positions matching TRBD1. Germline assignment: CDR1 SEHNR and CDR2 FQNEAQ (reference sequence). The CDR3 extends over 14 amino acids. V shed 4 bases and J 4 bases; nucleotides not matched to a gene: 5. CDR3 nucleotides: TGTGCCAGCAGCTCGTATACAGGGGGCACTGAAGCTTTCTTT. Encoded protein: CASSSYTGGTEAFF. The full variable domain, rest sourced from reference TRBV7-9 and TRBJ1-1, is DTGVSQNPRHKITKRGQNVTFRCDPISEHNRLYWYRQTLGQGPEFLTYFQNEAQLEKSRLLSDRFSAERPKGSFSTLEIQRTEQGDSAMYLCASSSYTGGTEAFFGQGTRLTVV.

This rearrangement joins TRBV18 to TRBJ2-1, with 7 bases fitting TRBD2. J was trimmed by 4 bases and V by 0 bases; bases with no gene match: 6. This CDR3 contains 16 residues. CDR1 is KGHSH and CDR2 is LQKENI in the germline V gene. The CDR3 DNA reads as TGTGCCAGCTCACCACCGGTGACGGGGGGATACAATGAGCAGTTCTTC. Its protein is CASSPPVTGGYNEQFF.

This chain links TRBV5-1 with TRBJ2-3, with TRBD2 as a possible D gene (5 bases). The CDR3 contains 14 residues. The V end lost 4 bases, the J end lost 6 bases, and 15 bases lay between the germline ends. Germline CDR1 reads SGHRS; CDR2 reads YFSETQ. The CDR3 protein is CASSLPHAGDTQYF. The DNA for the CDR3 is TGCGCCAGCAGCCTACCCCACGCGGGTGATACGCAGTATTTT.

The chain carries TRBV6-4 and TRBJ1-6; TRBD1 matches 8 bases. This CDR3 has 17 residues. Germline V gene sequence: CDR1 MRHNA, CDR2 SNTAGT. V was clipped by 0 bases and J by 9 bases; unmatched bases: 10. The CDR3 is CASSDSDRGIKGSPLHF. CDR3 nucleotide sequence: TGTGCCAGCAGTGACTCCGACAGGGGTATTAAGGGTTCACCCCTCCACTTT.

This clone was detected only a few times. The gene calls are TRBV14 and TRBJ2-5, with D hard to call. Trimming removed 5 bases from V and 5 bases from J, with 18 bases in between. This CDR3 spans 15 amino acids. The germline gives CDR1 SGHDN, CDR2 FVKESK. The CDR3: CASSTYNFLGETQYF. The CDR3 DNA follows: TGTGCCAGCAGCACCTACAATTTCCTGGGGGAGACCCAGTACTTC. The full variable domain, completed using reference TRBV14 and TRBJ2-5, is EAGVTQFPSHSVIEKGQTVTLRCDPISGHDNLYWYRRVMGKEIKFLLHFVKESKQDESGMPNNRFLAERTGGTYSTLKVQPAELEDSGVYFCASSTYNFLGETQYFGPGTRLLVL.

On this clone itself: Additional DNA sequences in this sample encode the identical CDR3. The rearrangement uses TRBV5-1 and TRBJ2-7; 7 bases agree with TRBD1. The germline gives CDR1 SGHRS, CDR2 YFSETQ. J was trimmed by 0 bases and V by 0 bases; bases with no gene match: 3. The CDR3 has 15 amino acids. CDR3 protein: CASSLVTGSSYEQYF. The DNA of the CDR3 is TGCGCCAGCAGCTTGGTGACAGGGAGCTCCTACGAGCAGTACTTC.